Sequencing of this TCR beta chain was carried out in a study of T cell repertoires in cytomegalovirus infection. Study-wide background: Researchers turned to recently identified HLA-C-restricted CMV epitopes as well as well-studied HLA-B-restricted ones. Both a matching HLA type and CMV infection were indicated by public TCR beta signatures. Findings and caveats of the study: HLA-C-restricted CMV clonotypes gave the most frequent clonotype in two of eight donors.

TCRdb itself ran the reads through MiXCR, one entry per CDR3 protein. The sample lists about half a million distinct CDR3 sequences, about 33% occurring once. The ends were cut back, 3 bases at V and 4 bases at J, with 9 bases in the middle. CDR1 and CDR2 from the germline V gene are DFQATT and SNEGSKA (reference sequence). The CDR3 loop spans 13 amino acids. This clonotype appeared a single time. The antigen remains undetermined. Material: cultured PBMCs, obtained from culture after CMV antigen stimulation. This sequence was found in a human donor in good health (CMV status not recorded). Some clones in this sample may be carry-over from other donors' samples. The rearrangement uses TRBV20-1 and TRBJ1-4; no firm D call. CDR3 bases: TGCAGTGCTAGTTGGGTCATTAATGAAAAACTGTTTTTT. Translating gives CSASWVINEKLFF.